The clone carrying this T cell receptor beta chain appeared a few times. Its specificity is not known. These data belong to a study of shared clonotypes between healthy human individuals. TCRdb's copy holds only in-frame clones and misses some; the assay was immunoSEQ multiplex PCR. The sample lists over a million clones; roughly 74% were seen once. The CDR3 has 14 amino acids. The V and J ends lost 6 bases and 4 bases respectively, with 15 bases between them. The germline V gene encodes CDR1 SGHDN and CDR2 FVKESK. Regarding the study as a whole: Sharing of clonotypes among donors was expected to vary with sequencing depth.

This receptor was obtained from a man between 18 and 29 years old in good health. Some clones in this sample may be carry-over from other donors' samples. The sample consisted of memory CD4+ T cells from PBMCs. The subset was: CD45RA-negative fraction. The V gene is TRBV14, the J gene TRBJ1-1; D remains ambiguous. In DNA form, the CDR3 reads TGTGCCAGCAGTCAGTACGGTCGGAGCACTGAAGCTTTCTTT. It encodes CASSQYGRSTEAFF. The entire variable domain, with the rest obtained from reference TRBV14 and TRBJ1-1, is as follows: EAGVTQFPSHSVIEKGQTVTLRCDPISGHDNLYWYRRVMGKEIKFLLHFVKESKQDESGMPNNRFLAERTGGTYSTLKVQPAELEDSGVYFCASSQYGRSTEAFFGQGTRLTVV.